This section outlines one TCR beta chain sequence together with its context. The CDR3 runs to 14 residues. V was trimmed by 0 bases and J by 7 bases, leaving 10 bases between them. CDR1 and CDR2 (germline): SGHRS, YFSETQ. This entry belongs to a study of blood T cell repertoires in COVID-19. TCRdb's table, derived via immunoSEQ multiplex PCR, lists solely in-frame clones and lacks some. The sample includes approximately 360,000 clones, approximately 87% of them seen just once. The rearrangement joins TRBV5-1 to TRBJ2-2; TRBD1 is a possible D gene (6 bases). This receptor was identified in a man between 40 and 49 years old in a cohort exposed to, infected with or recovered from COVID-19 (not recorded which). The specimen was PBMCs or T cells enriched from blood (not recorded which). This CDR3 reads CASSLDRVSGELFF. The CDR3 coding sequence is TGCGCCAGCAGCTTGGACAGGGTGAGCGGGGAGCTGTTTTTT. Based on the CDR3 plus reference TRBV5-1 and TRBJ2-2, the full variable domain is KAGVTQTPRYLIKTRGQQVTLSCSPISGHRSVSWYQQTPGQGLQFLFEYFSETQRNKGNFPGRFSGRQFSNSRSEMNVSTLELGDSALYLCASSLDRVSGELFFGEGSRLTVL.